This T cell receptor (beta chain) was recorded in a study of early T cells in non-severe SARS-CoV-2 infection. Study at large: Bulk RNA from unsorted whole blood was sequenced; chains were unpaired. Whole-study findings and limits: Private and CD4 specificities were missed by VDJdb matching, which favored anti-spike CD8 responses.

Trimming cost V 3 bases and J 8 bases; bases outside gene matches: 3. The CDR3 loop spans 14 amino acids. In the case of this clonotype: Its antigen is still unknown.

Attachment of unique molecular identifiers to individual cDNA molecules was performed. TCRdb reprocessed the 5' RACE reads with MiXCR, giving one entry per CDR3 protein. Of approximately 83,000 distinct CDR3 sequences listed, more than 13% are singletons. The chain carries TRBV12-3 or TRBV12-4 and TRBJ2-1, with 11 bases identical to TRBD2. The receptor comes from an adult who was a healthcare worker with PCR-confirmed SARS-CoV-2 infection or an uninfected control (not recorded which). Source material: whole blood. The CDR3 reads CASSLTSGEHEQFF. In nucleotides, the CDR3 is TGTGCCAGCAGTTTGACTAGCGGGGAACATGAGCAGTTCTTC.